What follows are 25 T cell receptor beta chains derived from one specimen sequenced in a study of OX40 agonist ivuxolimab in advanced cancers. Libraries were built with the immunoSEQ multiplex PCR assay. Here the immuneACCESS table is served through TCRdb, limited to in-frame sequences with V and J called. Missing clones are a known gap in these copies; in checked studies unresolved V genes cover under half, and the rest lacks a known reason. This sample is represented by 50,000 to 65,000 clones; approximately 88% of them were singletons. The biggest ten clones account for more than 4.5% of the sample. The sequences come from CD4+ or CD8+ T cells sorted from blood, collected in a trial of the OX40 agonist ivuxolimab. The receptors here all came from an adult with an advanced solid tumor such as melanoma, head and neck, liver or kidney cancer.

This rearrangement joins TRBV27 to TRBJ2-1; 13 bases align to TRBD2. Losses at the gene ends were 5 bases for V and 3 bases for J; bases not matched to a gene: 4. CDR1 and CDR2 (germline): MNHEY, SMNVEV (reference sequence). The CDR3 length is 16 residues. CDR3 in amino acids: CASSGWTSGSYNEQFF. CDR3 DNA sequence: TGTGCCAGCAGTGGATGGACTAGCGGGAGCTACAATGAGCAGTTCTTC.

The chain employs TRBV19 and TRBJ2-1, with a possible D match to TRBD2 (6 bases). V was shortened by 6 bases and J by 5 bases, with 20 bases between the two germline ends. This CDR3 is built from 16 residues. Germline V gene data show CDR1 as LNHDA and CDR2 as SQIVND (reference sequence). The CDR3: CASSPTGGRINNEQFF. In DNA form, the CDR3 reads TGTGCCAGTAGCCCAACCGGGGGACGGATTAACAATGAGCAGTTCTTC.

This clone was seen once. The rearrangement uses TRBV12-5 and TRBJ2-1; D call uncertain. Germline loops: CDR1 LGHNT, CDR2 FRNRAP. The CDR3 runs to 15 residues. Trimming removed 5 bases from V and 2 bases from J, with 13 bases in between. Here the CDR3 DNA reads TGTGCTAGTGGTCCAGATCCGGACCCCTACAATGAGCAGTTCTTC. This encodes CASGPDPDPYNEQFF. Combining the CDR3 with reference TRBV12-5 and TRBJ2-1 gives the whole variable domain DARVTQTPRHKVTEMGQEVTMRCQPILGHNTVFWYRQTMMQGLELLAYFRNRAPLDDSGMPKDRFSAEMPDATLATLKIQPSEPRDSAVYFCASGPDPDPYNEQFFGPGTRLTVL.

V gene TRBV28 combines with J gene TRBJ2-1; D remains unclear. Germline V gene sequence: CDR1 MDHEN, CDR2 SYDVKM. V was trimmed by 9 bases and J by 4 bases, leaving 19 bases between them. CDR3 length: 15 residues. The CDR3 protein is CASHARAIAYNEQFF. The DNA for the CDR3 is TGTGCCAGTCACGCCCGGGCTATTGCGTACAATGAGCAGTTCTTC.

The CDR3 spells CASSLGNNEKLFF. The CDR3 DNA is TGCGCCAGCAGCTTGGGAAATAATGAAAAACTGTTTTTT. The J gene is TRBJ1-4, the V gene TRBV5-1; D remains unclear. Trimming took off 0 bases at V and 4 bases at J, with 4 bases between the two ends. The V gene's germline CDR1 is SGHRS and CDR2 YFSETQ. This CDR3 comprises 13 residues.

The V and J genes are TRBV6-1 and TRBJ2-7, with D possibly being TRBD2 (6 bases). Deletions cut 4 bases from V and 2 bases from J, with 15 bases between. The CDR3 contains 15 residues. CDR1 is MNHNS, CDR2 SASEGT, per germline. The chain's CDR3 is CASSAGRGGAYEQYF. CDR3 nucleotides: TGTGCCAGCAGTGCCGGGCGTGGAGGGGCCTACGAGCAGTACTTC.

The chain couples TRBV30 to TRBJ2-3; the D is unclear. Trimming removed 4 bases at V and 2 bases at J, with 16 bases between. CDR1 and CDR2 from the germline V gene are GTSNPN and SVGIG (reference sequence). The CDR3 spans 15 residues. In DNA form, the CDR3 reads TGTGCCTGGACACAGCGCTACCCCCTCACAGATACGCAGTATTTT. Its translation is CAWTQRYPLTDTQYF.

This clone was detected only a few times. The chain combines TRBV11-2 with TRBJ2-5; TRBD2 matches at 15 bases. The V gene's germline CDR1 is SGHAT and CDR2 FQNNGV. Germline trimming cut 5 bases from V and 5 bases from J; bases unmatched to any gene: 6. The CDR3 is 16 residues long. Here the CDR3 reads CASSMGLAGGQETQYF. The CDR3 DNA reads as TGTGCCAGCAGCATGGGACTAGCGGGGGGACAGGAGACCCAGTACTTC.

The chain couples TRBV28 to TRBJ1-2; TRBD1 is a possible D gene (6 bases). Germline lookup yields CDR1 MDHEN and CDR2 SYDVKM. V was cut by 4 bases and J by 7 bases, with 13 bases left in between. The CDR3 sequence is 13 residues long. The CDR3 sequence: CASSSGTPFGYTF. CDR3 nucleotide sequence: TGTGCCAGCAGTTCCGGGACACCTTTTGGCTACACCTTC.

V gene TRBV11-3 combines with J gene TRBJ2-6, with D uncertain. Trimming took off 2 bases at V and 1 base at J, with 9 bases between the two ends. Germline V gene data show CDR1 as SGHNT and CDR2 as YENEEA. The CDR3 is 16 residues long. The CDR3 loop reads CASSLPPVSGANVLTF. The CDR3 nucleotides read TGTGCCAGCAGCTTACCCCCCGTATCTGGGGCCAACGTCCTGACTTTC.

The count of this clone is one. At the DNA level, this CDR3 is encoded by other sequences in the same sample as well. The CDR3 spells CASRGGDRLYGYTF. In DNA, the CDR3 is TGTGCCAGCAGGGGAGGGGACCGCCTCTATGGCTACACCTTC. The chain uses TRBV27 and TRBJ1-2; D is perhaps TRBD1 (5 bases). V lost 6 bases to trimming and J lost 4 bases, with 15 bases between them. This CDR3 contains 14 residues. The V gene's germline CDR1 is MNHEY and CDR2 SMNVEV (reference sequence).

Written as DNA, the CDR3 is TGTGCCAGCAGCCTCTCTGGAGCTTTTTCTGGAAACACCATATATTTT. As protein: CASSLSGAFSGNTIYF. V is TRBV7-2 and J is TRBJ1-3; D is ambiguous. The V gene lost 5 bases and the J gene lost 1 base, with 15 bases spanning the gap. Germline V lookup: CDR1 SGHTA, CDR2 FQGNSA. CDR3 size: 16 residues.

The DNA of the CDR3 is TGTGCCAGCAGGACTATTAGGACCTATGGCTACACCTTC. Encoded protein: CASRTIRTYGYTF. This chain uses TRBV6-5 with TRBJ1-2; no reliable D call. Trimming stripped 6 bases from V and 4 bases from J, with 12 bases between. The CDR3 has 13 amino acids. The germline V gene encodes CDR1 MNHEY and CDR2 SVGAGI.

The CDR3 here is CASSIVGAGGSNEQFF. In DNA, the CDR3 is TGTGCCAGTAGTATAGTAGGAGCGGGGGGCTCCAATGAGCAGTTCTTC. The chain links TRBV19 to TRBJ2-1; 9 bases are shared with TRBD2. The CDR3 is made up of 16 amino acids. V trimming: 1 base; J trimming: 6 bases; junction bases outside the gene matches: 7. The V gene's germline CDR1 is LNHDA and CDR2 SQIVND (reference sequence).

V usage is TRBV30 and J usage is TRBJ1-5, with TRBD1 identical over 8 bases. The germline CDR1 and CDR2 sequences are GTSNPN and SVGIG (reference sequence). This CDR3 contains 17 residues. The ends lost 2 bases at V and 3 bases at J; junction bases unmatched: 12. This CDR3 reads CAWSPLSSDRVNQPQHF. CDR3 in DNA: TGTGCCTGGAGTCCACTTTCCTCGGACAGGGTCAATCAGCCCCAGCATTTT. Looking up the rest from reference TRBV30 and TRBJ1-5 gives the full variable domain: SQTIHQWPATLVQPVGSPLSLECTVEGTSNPNLYWYRQAAGRGLQLLFYSVGIGQISSEVPQNLSASRPQDRQFILSSKKLLLSDSGFYLCAWSPLSSDRVNQPQHFGDGTRLSIL.

CDR3 bases: TGTGCCAGCAGCGCGTACTCCTACGAGCAGTACTTC. Its translation is CASSAYSYEQYF. The J gene is TRBJ2-7, the V gene TRBV7-3; D is unclear. CDR1 and CDR2 from the germline V gene are SGHTA and FQGTGA. The V end was cut by 5 bases, the J end by 0 bases, with 5 bases between. This CDR3 is built from 12 residues.

This chain links TRBV25-1 with TRBJ2-4, with D possibly matching TRBD1 (5 bases). The V end lost 3 bases, the J end lost 0 bases, and 9 bases lay between the germline ends. The germline gives CDR1 MGHDK, CDR2 SYGVNS. The CDR3 loop spans 15 amino acids. CDR3 nucleotides: TGTGCCAGCAGTGAGGTGGGGCTAGCCAAAAACATTCAGTACTTC. Protein product: CASSEVGLAKNIQYF.

V is TRBV5-1 and J is TRBJ1-3; D is possibly TRBD1 (6 bases). The CDR3 is 16 amino acids. V lost 3 bases, J lost 4 bases, and 17 bases lay in between. The germline V gene encodes CDR1 SGHRS and CDR2 YFSETQ. CDR3 nucleotides: TGCGCCAGCAGCTCTTCCTCGGGGGCTTCCGGAAACACCATATATTTT. Residues: CASSSSSGASGNTIYF.

V gene TRBV11-3 combines with J gene TRBJ2-1; no definite D call. In germline, CDR1 is SGHNT, CDR2 YENEEA. This CDR3 spans 13 amino acids. V lost 2 bases and J 10 bases, leaving 12 bases between the germline ends. The CDR3 sequence: CASSLRVLGEQFF. The CDR3 DNA sequence: TGTGCCAGCAGCTTAAGAGTTTTGGGGGAGCAGTTCTTC.

The chain is built from TRBV9 and TRBJ1-2; D is possibly TRBD1 (5 bases). The germline gives CDR1 SGDLS, CDR2 YYNGEE. V was cut by 0 bases and J by 2 bases, with 11 bases left in between. This CDR3 comprises 15 residues. The CDR3 loop is CASSVGQWNNYGYTF. As DNA, the CDR3 is TGTGCCAGCAGCGTAGGACAGTGGAACAACTATGGCTACACCTTC.

V and J are TRBV28 and TRBJ1-2; weak D call: TRBD1 (5 bases). The CDR3 spans 14 residues. Trimming removed 5 bases at V and 4 bases at J, with 14 bases between. Per the germline V gene, CDR1 is MDHEN and CDR2 is SYDVKM. The CDR3 DNA reads as TGTGCCAGCAGTCTAAGCGGGACCGGCTATGGCTACACCTTC. Protein product: CASSLSGTGYGYTF.

The rearrangement joins TRBV6-6 to TRBJ2-7, with D unclear. V was clipped by 7 bases and J by 0 bases, with 13 bases between them. Germline assignment: CDR1 MNHNY and CDR2 SVGAGI (reference sequence). The CDR3 runs 14 residues. The CDR3 protein is CASKGRLSSYEQYF. The CDR3 nucleotides read TGTGCCAGCAAAGGCAGATTAAGCTCCTACGAGCAGTACTTC.

The chain couples TRBV30 to TRBJ2-4, with a weak D call TRBD1 (6 bases). The V gene lost 2 bases and the J gene lost 9 bases, with 17 bases spanning the gap. This CDR3 contains 14 residues. The germline V gene has CDR1 GTSNPN and CDR2 SVGIG (reference sequence). This CDR3 reads CAWSISGGQGIQYF. In nucleotides, the CDR3 is TGTGCCTGGAGTATCAGTGGGGGCCAGGGCATTCAGTACTTC.

This clone was seen a single time. The chain uses TRBV11-2 and TRBJ2-7, with 10 bases matching TRBD1. This CDR3 has 15 residues. Germline CDR1 SGHAT, CDR2 FQNNGV. Trimming at V came to 3 bases and at J to 8 bases, leaving 10 bases not matched to a gene. The CDR3 DNA sequence: TGTGCCAGCAGCTTGGGCCGGGACAGGGGTTTTAAGCAGTACTTC. Protein product: CASSLGRDRGFKQYF.

The V call is TRBV7-6, the J call TRBJ2-3; a possible D gene is TRBD1 (5 bases). The V gene's germline CDR1 is SGHVS and CDR2 FNYEAQ. V lost 3 bases to trimming and J lost 3 bases, with 7 bases between them. The CDR3 is 13 amino acids. CDR3 nucleotides: TGTGCCAGCAGCTTTACAGGTACAGATACGCAGTATTTT. Translated, it gives CASSFTGTDTQYF.